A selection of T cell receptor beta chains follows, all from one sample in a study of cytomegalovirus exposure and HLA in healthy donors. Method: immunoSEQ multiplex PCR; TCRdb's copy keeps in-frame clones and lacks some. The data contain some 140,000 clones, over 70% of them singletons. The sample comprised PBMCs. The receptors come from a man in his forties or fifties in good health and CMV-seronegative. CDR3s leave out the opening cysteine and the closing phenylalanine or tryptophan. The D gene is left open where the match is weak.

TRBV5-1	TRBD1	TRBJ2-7	ASSLGGTGDEQY
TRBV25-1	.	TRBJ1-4	ASSEPGTASNEKLF
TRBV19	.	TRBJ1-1	ASHGVVRTAVMNTEAF
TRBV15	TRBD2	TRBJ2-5	ATSRGEGRETQY
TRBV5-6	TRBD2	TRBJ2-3	ASSPASGSTDTQY
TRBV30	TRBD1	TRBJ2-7	AWSQTGIYEQY
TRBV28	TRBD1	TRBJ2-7	ASSLRTGGSYEQY
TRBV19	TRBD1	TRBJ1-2	ASSDRLGGPGYT
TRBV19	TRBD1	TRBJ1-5	ASSSTRTGGDQPQH
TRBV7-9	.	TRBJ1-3	ASSSRTFASSGNTIY
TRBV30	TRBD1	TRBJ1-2	AWSTLPLDRGYGYT
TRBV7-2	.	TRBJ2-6	ASSSPGLLNVLT
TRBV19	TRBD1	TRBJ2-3	ASSLDRSSTDTQY
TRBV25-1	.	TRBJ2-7	ASSVGGSYEQY
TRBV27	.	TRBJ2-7	ASSISRVYEQY
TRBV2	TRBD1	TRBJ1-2	ASRGGTVSGPYGYT
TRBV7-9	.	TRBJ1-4	ASSKSRDSNEKLF
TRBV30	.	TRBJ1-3	AWSAGTGNTIY
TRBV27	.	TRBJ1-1	ASSLSDSPEAF
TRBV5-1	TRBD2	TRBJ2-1	ASSWGGSGSFNEQF
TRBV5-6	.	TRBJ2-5	ASSSEGTQY
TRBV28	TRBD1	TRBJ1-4	ASSFRQGRAEKLF
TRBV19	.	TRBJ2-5	ASSIIPSKTQY
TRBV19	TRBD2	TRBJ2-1	ASSIWTSGNNEQF
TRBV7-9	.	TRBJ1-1	ASSSTSGLTEAF
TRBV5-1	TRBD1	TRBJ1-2	ASSQRDSINYGYT
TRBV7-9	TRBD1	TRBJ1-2	ASSLVTVGQVHGYT
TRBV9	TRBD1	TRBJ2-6	ASSKRGDRAGANVLT
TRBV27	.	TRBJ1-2	ASRTEDSNTYGYT
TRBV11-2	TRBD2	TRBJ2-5	ASSLSPSGLQETQY
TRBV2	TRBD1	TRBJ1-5	ASSETQGAFSQPQH
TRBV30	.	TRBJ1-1	AWSVQVGTEAF
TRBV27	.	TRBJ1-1	ASSTKQGRAEAF
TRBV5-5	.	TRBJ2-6	ASSLVGDLSGANVLT
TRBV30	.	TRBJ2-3	AWSLGGEDTQY
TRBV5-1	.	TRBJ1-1	ASTAFKGFTEAF
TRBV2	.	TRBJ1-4	ASSDPSTNEKLF
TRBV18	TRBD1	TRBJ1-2	ASSPPSTGARDGYT
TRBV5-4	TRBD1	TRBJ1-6	ASSLGQAGFPLH